This T cell receptor beta chain originates from a study of liver allograft versus peripheral blood T cells. About the research overall: The study compared liver allograft T cell receptor repertoires against peripheral blood repertoires of liver transplant recipients. Overall study findings and caveats: Within liver allografts, T cell receptor repertoires were reportedly different from those in peripheral blood.

Each CDR3 protein gets one entry after TCRdb re-called the reads with MiXCR. The sample has around 8,600 distinct CDR3 sequences, approximately 18% seen once. The CDR3 is 14 amino acids. The germline CDR1 and CDR2 sequences are SGDLS and YYNGEE. With 4 bases removed from V and 2 bases from J, the gap between germline ends came to 13 bases. Worth noting for this clonotype: As yet, its antigen is unknown.

This TCR came from a human patient who had a liver transplant. The graft donor may account for some of the T cells. This rearrangement joins TRBV9 to TRBJ2-7; TRBD1 or TRBD2 may be the D gene (5 bases each). CDR3 protein: CASSPGTATYEQYF. The CDR3 region has the DNA TGTGCCAGCAGCCCCGGGACGGCCACCTACGAGCAGTACTTC. The whole variable domain, remainder taken from reference TRBV9 and TRBJ2-7, is DSGVTQTPKHLITATGQRVTLRCSPRSGDLSVYWYQQSLDQGLQFLIQYYNGEERAKGNILERFSAQQFPDLHSELNLSSLELGDSALYFCASSPGTATYEQYFGPGTRLTVT.